These 26 T cell receptor beta chains originate from one sample sequenced in a study of human T cells and chemical hapten exposure. Total RNA extraction was carried out from unfractionated whole blood. Separate cDNA molecules received unique molecular identifiers, which the library attached to them. TCRdb reprocessed the reads via MiXCR and lists one record per CDR3 protein. The sample lists about 120,000 distinct CDR3 sequences, roughly 8.5% seen once, with 1.4% in the top ten. Material: whole blood. These receptors originate from a human donor in good health. Some clones in this sample may be carry-over from other donors' samples.

V usage is TRBV2 and J usage is TRBJ2-1; possibly TRBD2 for D (5 bases). This CDR3 is built from 13 residues. Trimming left V 4 bases short and J 1 base short, with 5 bases between. Germline values: CDR1 SNHLY, CDR2 FYNNEI. In DNA, the CDR3 is TGTGCCAGCAGTGGGGAGTCCTACAATGAGCAGTTCTTC. Translation: CASSGESYNEQFF.

This clonotype has only a few counts. This chain uses TRBV23-1 with TRBJ2-5, with 8 bases that match TRBD1. TRBV23-1 is reported as an ORF; its role is uncertain. The CDR3 has 17 residues. After removal of 2 bases from V and 4 bases from J, the junction contained 12 bases not matched to a gene. CDR3 sequence reads: CASSQLRRGQGLETQYF. Written as DNA, the CDR3 is TGCGCCAGCAGTCAACTACGCCGCGGACAGGGTTTAGAGACCCAGTACTTC.

This clonotype occurred many times. The chain combines TRBV3-1 with TRBJ1-1; D unresolved. CDR3 length: 13 amino acids. V dropped 4 bases and J dropped 4 bases, with 10 bases sitting between them. Germline-derived CDR1 and CDR2 are LGHDT and YNNKEL (reference sequence). The CDR3 DNA reads as TGTGCCAGCAGCCTCGCCCGGACCACTGAAGCTTTCTTT. Translating gives CASSLARTTEAFF.

The chain carries TRBV9 and TRBJ2-7, with 10 bases aligning to TRBD1. Per the germline V gene, CDR1 is SGDLS and CDR2 is YYNGEE. There are 15 residues in the CDR3. With V trimmed by 3 bases and J by 4 bases, 7 bases remained unmatched. CDR3 amino acids: CASSESGTGVYEQYF. CDR3 nucleotides: TGTGCCAGCAGCGAGTCCGGGACAGGGGTGTACGAGCAGTACTTC. The full variable domain, its missing parts supplied by reference TRBV9 and TRBJ2-7, is DSGVTQTPKHLITATGQRVTLRCSPRSGDLSVYWYQQSLDQGLQFLIQYYNGEERAKGNILERFSAQQFPDLHSELNLSSLELGDSALYFCASSESGTGVYEQYFGPGTRLTVT.

The V and J genes are TRBV7-9 and TRBJ2-4; D ambiguous. Germline V gene sequence: CDR1 SEHNR, CDR2 FQNEAQ (reference sequence). With 5 bases removed from V and 0 bases from J, the gap between germline ends came to 11 bases. The CDR3 spans 15 residues. The CDR3, as DNA: TGTGCCAGCAGCGTCTCCGAAACAGCCAAAAACATTCAGTACTTC. Translated: CASSVSETAKNIQYF.

V usage is TRBV3-1 and J usage is TRBJ1-1; TRBD1 matches at 7 bases. Germline V gives CDR1 LGHDT, CDR2 YNNKEL (reference sequence). The ends lost 4 bases at V and 3 bases at J; junction bases unmatched: 5. The CDR3 length is 14 residues. The CDR3 DNA reads TGTGCCAGCAGCCTAAGGGGGCGCGACACTGAAGCTTTCTTT. Its translation is CASSLRGRDTEAFF.

This clonotype was recorded many times. The chain uses TRBV10-2 and TRBJ1-3; D remains ambiguous. This CDR3 comprises 13 residues. Between the trimmed V and J ends, which lost 2 bases and 0 bases, there was a span of 2 bases. Germline CDR1 is WSHSY and CDR2 is SAAADI. The CDR3 region has the DNA TGCGCCAGCAGTGAGCGCTCTGGAAACACCATATATTTT. Translating it yields CASSERSGNTIYF.

The chain has TRBV25-1 and TRBJ2-1; D is unresolved. Germline-derived CDR1 and CDR2 are MGHDK and SYGVNS. CDR3 length: 15 amino acids. Trimming shortened V by 0 bases and J by 2 bases, and 8 bases separated the two germline ends. This CDR3 is CASSEYAGTYNEQFF. The CDR3 nucleotides read TGTGCCAGCAGTGAATATGCAGGAACCTACAATGAGCAGTTCTTC.

This clonotype was picked up one time. The V call is TRBV20-1, the J call TRBJ2-7; a weak D match, TRBD1 (6 bases). CDR1 DFQATT and CDR2 SNEGSKA come from the germline V gene (reference sequence). This CDR3 region has 14 residues. The germline V and J ends were trimmed by 3 bases and 0 bases, with 12 bases remaining between them. CDR3 nucleotide sequence: TGCAGTGCTAGGCGACAGGTAAACTCCTACGAGCAGTACTTC. Protein: CSARRQVNSYEQYF.

This chain's CDR3 is CASSPPVSPQPGYTF. The CDR3 DNA is TGTGCCAGCTCACCACCGGTCAGTCCCCAACCGGGCTACACCTTC. J is TRBJ1-2 and V is TRBV18; D remains ambiguous. The CDR3 sequence is 15 residues long. Trimming stripped 0 bases from V and 8 bases from J, with 16 bases between. Per germline, CDR1 KGHSH and CDR2 LQKENI.

In its sample, this clonotype was seen a few times. CDR3 loop: CASSSSGVLQETQYF. For the CDR3, the DNA is TGTGCCAGCAGTTCCTCGGGGGTTCTCCAAGAGACCCAGTACTTC. V usage is TRBV6-5 and J usage is TRBJ2-5, with D maybe TRBD2 (6 bases). Trimming removed 4 bases from V and 1 base from J, with 13 bases in between. Germline lookup yields CDR1 MNHEY and CDR2 SVGAGI. CDR3 length equals 15 residues.

This clonotype was counted at least ten times. J is TRBJ2-6 and V is TRBV4-3; D ambiguous. The V end lost 0 bases, the J end lost 0 bases, and 6 bases lay between the germline ends. CDR1 and CDR2 (germline): LGHNA, YSLEER. The length of the CDR3 is 16 residues. The CDR3, as DNA: TGCGCCAGCAGCCAAGATACAGCCTCTGGGGCCAACGTCCTGACTTTC. Protein: CASSQDTASGANVLTF.

This clonotype came up a few times. V and J are TRBV11-2 and TRBJ1-5; D is unclear. Germline V lookup: CDR1 SGHAT, CDR2 FQNNGV. V lost 8 bases, J lost 1 base, and 9 bases lay in between. The CDR3 runs to 13 residues. CDR3 protein: CASGQTSNQPQHF. DNA for the CDR3: TGTGCCAGCGGTCAAACGAGCAATCAGCCCCAGCATTTT.

The gene calls are TRBV5-6 and TRBJ2-7; TRBD2 matches at 7 bases. The CDR3 runs 13 residues. Trimming took 4 bases from V and 4 from J; bases not matched to a gene: 5. From germline, CDR1 is SGHDT and CDR2 YYEEEE. The CDR3 sequence: CASSGGTTYEQYF. Written as DNA, the CDR3 is TGTGCCAGCAGCGGCGGGACTACGTACGAGCAGTACTTC.

V usage is TRBV27 and J usage is TRBJ1-5; tentative D call: TRBD1 (5 bases). The CDR3 has 14 residues. The V end lost 3 bases, the J end lost 1 base, and 7 bases lay between the germline ends. CDR1 and CDR2 (germline): MNHEY, SMNVEV (reference sequence). In DNA form, the CDR3 reads TGTGCCAGCAGTTTCAGGGAAAGCAATCAGCCCCAGCATTTT. It yields the protein CASSFRESNQPQHF.

In this sample, this clonotype turned up a few times. J is TRBJ2-1 and V is TRBV6-6, with a weak D call TRBD2 (6 bases). Germline CDR1 MNHNY, CDR2 SVGAGI (reference sequence). This CDR3 is 12 amino acids long. V lost 6 bases and J 8 bases, leaving 11 bases between the germline ends. This chain's CDR3 is CASSPPGDEQFF. The CDR3 DNA follows: TGTGCCAGCAGCCCCCCGGGGGATGAGCAGTTCTTC.

J is TRBJ1-3 and V is TRBV6-2 or TRBV6-3, with a possible D match to TRBD1 (6 bases). CDR1 and CDR2 from the germline V gene are MNHEY and SVGEGT. The ends were cut back, 2 bases at V and 2 bases at J, with 7 bases in the middle. This CDR3 contains 14 residues. CDR3 residues: CASSYGQTGNTIYF. The CDR3 DNA follows: TGTGCCAGCAGTTACGGACAGACTGGAAACACCATATATTTT.

In this sample, this clonotype turned up many times. The chain recombines TRBV7-2 with TRBJ1-1; D might be TRBD1 (6 bases). This CDR3 has 17 amino acids. Trimming took off 4 bases at V and 3 bases at J, with 21 bases between the two ends. CDR1 and CDR2 from the germline V gene are SGHTA and FQGNSA. CDR3 bases: TGTGCCAGCAGCTCACATCGCGGGACAAACTACTACACTGAAGCTTTCTTT. Amino acids: CASSSHRGTNYYTEAFF.

This clonotype was recorded a few times. The chain is built from TRBV12-3 or TRBV12-4 and TRBJ2-5; 10 bases agree with TRBD1. The junction had 11 bases not matched to a gene; V was cut back by 6 bases and J by 4 bases. This CDR3 has 16 amino acids. The chain's CDR3 is CASSPTDRGHGETQYF. For the CDR3, the DNA is TGTGCCAGCAGCCCAACAGACAGGGGGCACGGAGAGACCCAGTACTTC.

This clonotype appeared a few times. The chain is built from TRBV7-9 and TRBJ2-7; the D gene is possibly TRBD1 (5 bases). The CDR3 extends over 13 amino acids. Germline V gene lookup returns CDR1 SEHNR and CDR2 FQNEAQ (reference sequence). V was clipped by 5 bases and J by 3 bases, with 11 bases between them. This CDR3 is CASSPDSYYEQYF. In DNA, the CDR3 is TGTGCCAGCAGCCCAGACAGTTACTACGAGCAGTACTTC.

Only a few counts were recorded for this clonotype. The rearrangement links TRBV5-6 to TRBJ1-2; a weak D match, TRBD1 (5 bases). CDR1 is SGHDT, CDR2 YYEEEE, per germline. There are 14 residues in the CDR3. The V gene lost 2 bases and the J gene lost 3 bases, with 11 bases spanning the gap. CDR3 loop: CASSFRTLDYGYTF. Written as DNA, the CDR3 is TGTGCCAGCAGCTTCCGGACACTTGACTATGGCTACACCTTC.

The rearrangement uses TRBV29-1 and TRBJ2-3, with 13 bases matching TRBD2. CDR1 is SQVTM, CDR2 ANQGSEA, per germline. The CDR3 totals 15 residues. V shed 5 bases, J shed 4 bases, and the junction held 6 bases outside the gene matches. Written as DNA, the CDR3 is TGCAGCGTTCAAATACTAGCGGGGGGGCCAGATACGCAGTATTTT. Residues: CSVQILAGGPDTQYF.

Ten or more counts support this clonotype. The CDR3 loop reads CASSLNPSDTQYF. Here the CDR3 DNA reads TGTGCCAGCAGTTTAAACCCCTCGGATACGCAGTATTTT. The J gene is TRBJ2-3, the V gene TRBV27; D remains unclear. Germline values: CDR1 MNHEY, CDR2 SMNVEV (reference sequence). V dropped 2 bases and J dropped 6 bases, with 9 bases sitting between them. The CDR3 has 13 residues.

J is TRBJ2-4 and V is TRBV29-1, with TRBD2 matching over 13 bases. CDR1 and CDR2 (germline): SQVTM, ANQGSEA. CDR3 length: 17 residues. Trimming removed 6 bases from V and 6 bases from J; junction bases left unmatched: 14. The DNA for the CDR3 is TGCAGCGTGGACGGGCAACTAGCGGGAGGGCCAGGAAACATTCAGTACTTC. This sequence encodes CSVDGQLAGGPGNIQYF. The full variable domain, its missing parts supplied by reference TRBV29-1 and TRBJ2-4, is SAVISQKPSRDICQRGTSLTIQCQVDSQVTMMFWYRQQPGQSLTLIATANQGSEATYESGFVIDKFPISRPNLTFSTLTVSNMSPEDSSIYLCSVDGQLAGGPGNIQYFGAGTRLSVL.

This clonotype was counted ten times or more. The V call is TRBV6-5, the J call TRBJ2-2, with D hard to call. CDR1 is MNHEY, CDR2 SVGAGI, per germline. V lost 3 bases and J 2 bases, leaving 10 bases between the germline ends. The CDR3 consists of 15 residues. CDR3 region: CASSYYGDNTGELFF. The CDR3 DNA reads as TGTGCCAGCAGTTATTATGGTGATAACACCGGGGAGCTGTTTTTT.

The chain links TRBV12-3 or TRBV12-4 to TRBJ2-2; 7 bases fit TRBD1. Trimming at V came to 7 bases and at J to 5 bases, leaving 13 bases not matched to a gene. The CDR3 consists of 16 residues. CDR3 DNA: TGTGCCAGCATCATACCGGGACAGCGAGCGACCGGGGAGCTGTTTTTT. This encodes CASIIPGQRATGELFF.